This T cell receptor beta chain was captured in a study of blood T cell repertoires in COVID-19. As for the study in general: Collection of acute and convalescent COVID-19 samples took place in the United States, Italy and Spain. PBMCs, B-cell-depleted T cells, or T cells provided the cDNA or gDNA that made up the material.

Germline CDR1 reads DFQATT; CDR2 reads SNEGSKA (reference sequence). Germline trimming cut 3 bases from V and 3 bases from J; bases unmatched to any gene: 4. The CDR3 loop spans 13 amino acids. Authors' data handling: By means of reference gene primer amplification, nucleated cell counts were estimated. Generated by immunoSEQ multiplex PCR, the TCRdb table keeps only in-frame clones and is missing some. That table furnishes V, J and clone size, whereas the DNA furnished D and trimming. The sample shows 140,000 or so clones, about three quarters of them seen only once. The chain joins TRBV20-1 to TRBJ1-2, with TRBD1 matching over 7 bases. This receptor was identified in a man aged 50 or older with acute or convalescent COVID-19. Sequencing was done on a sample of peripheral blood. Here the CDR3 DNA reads TGCAGTGCTAGTCACAGGGGAGACTATGGCTACACCTTC. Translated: CSASHRGDYGYTF.